The sequence of this T cell receptor (beta chain) was determined in a study of OX40 agonist ivuxolimab in advanced cancers. In the study overall: Patients assigned to dose escalation were diagnosed with hepatocellular carcinoma, melanoma, renal cell or head and neck cancer.

Germline V gene data show CDR1 as PRHDT and CDR2 as FYEKMQ (reference sequence). Trimming shortened V by 7 bases and J by 8 bases, and 18 bases separated the two germline ends. The CDR3 consists of 14 residues. With respect to this clone: Its antigen is as yet unknown.

The study, taken as a whole, reports: Which antigen the expanded peripheral T cells recognized is unknown.

TCRdb's copy holds only in-frame clones and misses some; the assay was immunoSEQ multiplex PCR. This table holds around 45,000 clones, around 87% found once. Sample: CD4+ or CD8+ T cells sorted from blood, taken in a trial of the OX40 agonist ivuxolimab. The source of this sequence is an adult with an advanced solid tumor such as melanoma, head and neck, liver or kidney cancer. The chain has TRBV13 and TRBJ2-1; TRBD2 is a possible D gene (6 bases). CDR3 sequence reads: CASTLEGILYEQFF. The DNA of the CDR3 is TGTGCCAGCACTCTGGAGGGGATTCTGTATGAGCAGTTCTTC. Complete variable domain (other parts from reference TRBV13 and TRBJ2-1): AAGVIQSPRHLIKEKRETATLKCYPIPRHDTVYWYQQGPGQDPQFLISFYEKMQSDKGSIPDRFSAQQFSDYHSELNMSSLELGDSALYFCASTLEGILYEQFFGPGTRLTVL.